Following are 30 T cell receptor beta chains from one sample sequenced in a study of regulatory T cells in long-lasting Graves disease. Noted time point: newly diagnosed GD, antithyroid drugs for less than 3 months. Generation of the TCR library employed RNA extracted from PBMCs. CDR3-region Arm-PCR and iRepertoire HTBI primers produced the TCR beta libraries. TCRdb re-derived calls from the multiplex PCR reads in MiXCR, one entry per CDR3 protein. The sample holds about 470,000 distinct CDR3 sequences; around 14% are singletons and the top ten take around 17%. The sample was also linked to a second study, of T cells in Graves' hyperthyroidism and ophthalmopathy.

Sequenced here: peripheral blood mononuclear cells (PBMCs), sampled at new diagnosis, from a patient treated with antithyroid drugs. These receptors all come from a woman in her 30s with Graves disease.

This clonotype has ten or more counts. The genes are TRBV27 and TRBJ2-7; 8 bases match TRBD1. The CDR3 contains 15 residues. V lost 6 bases and J lost 2; bases outside the gene matches: 9. Germline V gene sequence: CDR1 MNHEY, CDR2 SMNVEV (reference sequence). The CDR3, as DNA: TGTGCCAGCAGCCCAGGGGGCCTCTCGACCTACGAGCAGTACTTC. As protein: CASSPGGLSTYEQYF.

At least ten counts were recorded for this clonotype. V and J are TRBV20-1 and TRBJ2-7; D might be TRBD1 (6 bases). This CDR3 is built from 12 residues. Germline V gene lookup returns CDR1 DFQATT and CDR2 SNEGSKA (reference sequence). V shed 7 bases and J shed 5 bases, with 15 bases lying between them. The CDR3 here is CSVGRGSNEQYF. The CDR3 DNA is TGCAGTGTCGGCAGGGGAAGTAACGAGCAGTACTTC.

This clonotype was picked up many times. The chain links TRBV30 to TRBJ1-2; D remains ambiguous. From germline, CDR1 is GTSNPN and CDR2 SVGIG (reference sequence). This CDR3 has 11 amino acids. The germline V and J ends were trimmed by 2 bases and 10 bases, with 11 bases remaining between them. The CDR3 DNA sequence: TGTGCCTGGAGTAACCTATTTGTCTACACCTTC. This codes for CAWSNLFVYTF.

This clonotype was observed at least ten times. The CDR3 reads CASSLEGGPGSDTQYF. Here the CDR3 DNA reads TGCGCCAGCAGCTTGGAAGGGGGGCCGGGGTCAGATACGCAGTATTTT. The V call is TRBV5-1, the J call TRBJ2-3; D is tentatively TRBD1 or TRBD2 (6 bases each). V was cut by 0 bases and J by 4 bases, with 15 bases left in between. Germline assignment: CDR1 SGHRS and CDR2 YFSETQ. The CDR3 consists of 16 residues.

This clonotype came up many times. V and J are TRBV7-2 and TRBJ2-7; no reliable D call. The CDR3 totals 15 residues. Per the germline V gene, CDR1 is SGHTA and CDR2 is FQGNSA. The V end lost 5 bases, the J end lost 4 bases, and 18 bases lay between the germline ends. CDR3 bases: TGTGCCAGCAGCCCATCCGGTGTCTCGTCATACGAGCAGTACTTC. Protein sequence: CASSPSGVSSYEQYF.

In its sample, this clonotype was seen many times. V usage is TRBV27 and J usage is TRBJ2-5; D gene uncertain. The CDR3 spans 16 residues. Germline CDR1 reads MNHEY; CDR2 reads SMNVEV (reference sequence). Trimming took 0 bases from V and 0 from J, leaving 11 bases between them. The CDR3 DNA reads TGTGCCAGCAGTTTATCGGCCCAGCTGTACCAAGAGACCCAGTACTTC. The encoded protein is CASSLSAQLYQETQYF.

This clonotype occurred many times. The chain employs TRBV11-1 and TRBJ2-3; 12 bases agree with TRBD2. This CDR3 spans 17 amino acids. After removal of 5 bases from V and 0 bases from J, the junction contained 6 bases not matched to a gene. Germline V lookup: CDR1 SGHAT, CDR2 FQDESV (reference sequence). CDR3: CASSPWTSGTSTDTQYF. The CDR3 region has the DNA TGTGCCAGCAGCCCGTGGACTAGCGGGACTAGCACAGATACGCAGTATTTT. The full variable domain, its missing parts supplied by reference TRBV11-1 and TRBJ2-3, is EAEVAQSPRYKITEKSQAVAFWCDPISGHATLYWYRQILGQGPELLVQFQDESVVDDSQLPKDRFSAERLKGVDSTLKIQPAELGDSAMYLCASSPWTSGTSTDTQYFGPGTRLTVL.

In its sample, this clonotype was seen many times. The J gene is TRBJ2-1, the V gene TRBV28, with a weak D call TRBD2 (6 bases). CDR3 length equals 18 residues. Germline V lookup: CDR1 MDHEN, CDR2 SYDVKM. Trimming removed 5 bases from V and 0 bases from J, with 20 bases in between. CDR3 coding DNA: TGTGCCAGCAGTCTCGCGGGGCTATCCACCCGCTCCTACAATGAGCAGTTCTTC. This sequence encodes CASSLAGLSTRSYNEQFF.

This clonotype was counted a few times. The V call is TRBV29-1, the J call TRBJ2-7, with 11 bases aligning to TRBD2. V lost 4 bases, J lost 6 bases, and 11 bases stayed unmatched. This CDR3 is 15 amino acids long. Germline values: CDR1 SQVTM, CDR2 ANQGSEA. CDR3 nucleotide sequence: TGCAGCGTTGGGCCGACGGGTGGACTAGCGGGCGAGCAGTACTTC. It is translated as CSVGPTGGLAGEQYF.

The sample holds a few counts of this clonotype. The genes are TRBV30 and TRBJ2-5; TRBD2 might be the D (6 bases). The germline V and J ends were trimmed by 2 bases and 4 bases, with 20 bases remaining between them. The CDR3 has 16 residues. Germline values: CDR1 GTSNPN, CDR2 SVGIG (reference sequence). CDR3 coding DNA: TGTGCCTGGAGTCTCGGCGGGACCTCCGGGGTAGAGACCCAGTACTTC. Protein: CAWSLGGTSGVETQYF.

This clonotype has at least ten counts. This chain connects TRBV19 to TRBJ1-1; perhaps TRBD1 as D (5 bases). The CDR3 contains 14 residues. V dropped 1 base and J dropped 1 base, with 7 bases sitting between them. Germline V gene lookup returns CDR1 LNHDA and CDR2 SQIVND (reference sequence). In DNA form, the CDR3 reads TGTGCCAGTAGTATAGCAGGGAGGAACACTGAAGCTTTCTTT. Its protein is CASSIAGRNTEAFF.

This clonotype was recorded at least ten times. This chain joins TRBV2 and TRBJ2-3, with D perhaps assigned TRBD1 or TRBD2 (5 bases each). Germline V CDR1 and CDR2: SNHLY, FYNNEI. The V gene lost 10 bases and the J gene lost 4 bases, with 18 bases spanning the gap. The CDR3 contains 14 residues. CDR3 DNA sequence: TGTGCCACTGGGGGTGGAGTGCGCGCAGATACGCAGTATTTT. Translation: CATGGGVRADTQYF.

This clonotype was picked up many times. The chain couples TRBV18 to TRBJ1-6; D possibly corresponds to TRBD1 (6 bases). Germline V gene sequence: CDR1 KGHSH, CDR2 LQKENI. The CDR3 extends over 14 amino acids. Trimming left V 2 bases short and J 6 bases short, with 8 bases between. The CDR3 DNA sequence: TGTGCCAGCTCACCAGGGGGGGCTAATTCACCCCTCCACTTT. This codes for CASSPGGANSPLHF. The full variable domain, completed using reference TRBV18 and TRBJ1-6, is NAGVMQNPRHLVRRRGQEARLRCSPMKGHSHVYWYRQLPEEGLKFMVYLQKENIIDESGMPKERFSAEFPKEGPSILRIQQVVRGDSAAYFCASSPGGANSPLHFGNGTRLTVT.

The chain couples TRBV3-1 to TRBJ2-7, with 10 positions matching TRBD2. The J segment lost 3 bases and the V segment lost 6 bases, leaving 8 bases of the junction unmatched. The CDR3 spans 15 residues. Germline V gene lookup returns CDR1 LGHDT and CDR2 YNNKEL (reference sequence). The CDR3 DNA is TGTGCCAGCAGTGAGGATGGGACTAGCGTCTACGAGCAGTACTTC. This sequence encodes CASSEDGTSVYEQYF.

This clonotype was counted ten times or more. The rearrangement joins TRBV12-3 or TRBV12-4 to TRBJ2-5, with a weak D call TRBD2 (7 bases). V dropped 3 bases and J dropped 4 bases, with 15 bases sitting between them. The CDR3 extends over 15 amino acids. CDR3 in DNA: TGTGCCAGCAGTTTCTGGCGGGGGCGCCCAGAGACCCAGTACTTC. It yields the protein CASSFWRGRPETQYF.

This clonotype has at least ten counts. The chain has TRBV28 and TRBJ2-5; 8 nucleotides agree with TRBD1. The germline V gene has CDR1 MDHEN and CDR2 SYDVKM. The CDR3 has 16 residues. V was clipped by 5 bases and J by 2 bases; unmatched bases: 10. CDR3 amino acids: CASSLGQGTAQETQYF. The CDR3 DNA reads as TGTGCCAGCAGTCTAGGACAGGGAACCGCTCAAGAGACCCAGTACTTC.

In the case of this clonotype: A much more abundant neighbour one base away suggests this may be a read error. The chain recombines TRBV20-1 with TRBJ2-1; 7 nucleotides match TRBD2. CDR1 and CDR2 from the germline V gene are DFQATT and SNEGSKA (reference sequence). This CDR3 comprises 14 residues. Trimming took 3 bases from V and 10 from J; bases not matched to a gene: 12. CDR3 residues: CSASPRTSPYEQFF. The CDR3 bases are TGCAGTGCTAGTCCCCGGACTAGTCCCTACGAGCAGTTCTTC.

The V gene is TRBV11-3, the J gene TRBJ2-1, with D unresolved. Germline CDR1 reads SGHNT; CDR2 reads YENEEA. This CDR3 spans 14 amino acids. V lost 8 bases and J 2 bases, leaving 13 bases between the germline ends. CDR3 amino acids: CASVSRDAYNEQFF. CDR3 DNA sequence: TGTGCCAGCGTCTCGAGAGACGCCTACAATGAGCAGTTCTTC.

This clonotype was observed a handful of times. The CDR3 loop is CASSIGRDRPYEQYF. In DNA, the CDR3 is TGTGCCAGTAGTATAGGAAGGGACAGACCCTACGAGCAGTACTTC. The chain combines TRBV19 with TRBJ2-7, with 7 bases matching TRBD1. V lost 1 base to trimming and J lost 2 bases; unmatched junction nucleotides: 5. This CDR3 comprises 15 residues. Germline values: CDR1 LNHDA, CDR2 SQIVND (reference sequence).

This clonotype was counted at least ten times. The V gene is TRBV20-1, the J gene TRBJ1-4; D is perhaps TRBD1 (5 bases). V was trimmed by 1 base and J by 3 bases, leaving 6 bases between them. Germline CDR1 reads DFQATT; CDR2 reads SNEGSKA (reference sequence). This CDR3 has 13 amino acids. CDR3 in amino acids: CSARGQSNEKLFF. In DNA, the CDR3 is TGCAGTGCTAGAGGACAGTCTAATGAAAAACTGTTTTTT.

This clonotype was counted once. A much larger clone is a single base away; this may be a read error. The CDR3 sequence: CASRDYLYEQYF. As DNA, the CDR3 is TGTGCCAGCAGGGACTACCTCTACGAGCAGTACTTC. The V gene is TRBV6-1, the J gene TRBJ2-7; D is perhaps TRBD2 (6 bases). The CDR3 loop spans 12 amino acids. The V end was cut by 6 bases, the J end by 3 bases, with 9 bases between. The germline V gene encodes CDR1 MNHNS and CDR2 SASEGT.

This clonotype appeared many times. V and J are TRBV2 and TRBJ2-3; D could derive from TRBD1 or TRBD2 (5 bases each). The CDR3 is 15 amino acids. Germline V lookup: CDR1 SNHLY, CDR2 FYNNEI. Between the trimmed V and J ends, which lost 6 bases and 6 bases, there was a span of 19 bases. Here the CDR3 reads CASSDRDRAHDTQYF. Here the CDR3 DNA reads TGTGCCAGCAGCGACCGGGACCGTGCTCACGATACGCAGTATTTT.

This clonotype was seen repeatedly, ten times or more. V gene TRBV12-3 or TRBV12-4 combines with J gene TRBJ1-4, with D perhaps matching TRBD1 (6 bases). V dropped 5 bases and J dropped 8 bases, with 18 bases sitting between them. CDR3 size: 15 residues. The CDR3 sequence: CASSARSRRGEKLFF. CDR3 DNA sequence: TGTGCCAGCAGTGCTAGATCCCGCAGGGGCGAAAAACTGTTTTTT.

This clonotype occurred a few times. The chain is built from TRBV12-3 or TRBV12-4 and TRBJ2-4, with TRBD1 matching 8 bases. This CDR3 region has 13 residues. Trimming cost V 5 bases and J 6 bases; bases outside gene matches: 3. CDR3 DNA sequence: TGTGCCAGCAGTGGACAGGGCTCAAACATTCAGTACTTC. Translated, it gives CASSGQGSNIQYF.

This clonotype was recorded many times. This chain joins TRBV3-1 and TRBJ1-1; D unclear. V was cut by 3 bases and J by 12 bases, with 11 bases left in between. CDR3 size: 11 residues. Per germline, CDR1 LGHDT and CDR2 YNNKEL (reference sequence). The CDR3 DNA follows: TGTGCCAGCAGCCAGGCGTCCCCGCCTTTCTTT. As protein: CASSQASPPFF. Filled out from reference TRBV3-1 and TRBJ1-1, the complete variable domain reads DTAVSQTPKYLVTQMGNDKSIKCEQNLGHDTMYWYKQDSKKFLKIMFSYNNKELIINETVPNRFSPKSPDKAHLNLHINSLELGDSAVYFCASSQASPPFFGQGTRLTVV.

This clonotype was recorded a few times. This chain joins TRBV6-2 or TRBV6-3 and TRBJ2-7, with D perhaps matching TRBD2 (6 bases). The CDR3 length is 13 residues. CDR1 is MNHEY, CDR2 SVGEGT, per germline. The germline V and J ends were trimmed by 6 bases and 5 bases, with 14 bases remaining between them. The CDR3 here is CASRGGVGDEQYF. DNA for the CDR3: TGTGCCAGCAGGGGCGGGGTCGGGGACGAGCAGTACTTC.

This clonotype was counted at least ten times. The rearrangement uses TRBV11-3 and TRBJ2-5; 12 bases fit TRBD2. The CDR3 sequence is 17 residues long. J lost 5 bases, V lost 0 bases, and 7 bases had no gene match. CDR1 is SGHNT, CDR2 YENEEA, per germline. The CDR3 region is CASSLDVTSGSGETQYF. DNA for the CDR3: TGTGCCAGCAGCTTAGATGTGACTAGCGGGAGCGGGGAGACCCAGTACTTC.

In this sample, this clonotype turned up a few times. The chain couples TRBV2 to TRBJ2-3; TRBD2 matches 7 bases. After removal of 4 bases from V and 3 bases from J, the junction contained 10 bases not matched to a gene. The CDR3 is made up of 16 amino acids. CDR1 is SNHLY, CDR2 FYNNEI, per germline. For the CDR3, the DNA is TGTGCCAGCAGTGTCTCGCGGGAGAGCGGGACAGATACGCAGTATTTT. This codes for CASSVSRESGTDTQYF.

The chain links TRBV20-1 to TRBJ2-3, with D unclear. V lost 7 bases to trimming and J lost 3 bases, with 14 bases between them. Per germline, CDR1 DFQATT and CDR2 SNEGSKA (reference sequence). The CDR3 loop spans 13 amino acids. DNA for the CDR3: TGCAGTGTTAGGAACTGGGAAACAGATACGCAGTATTTT. Its translation is CSVRNWETDTQYF.

This clonotype was observed a handful of times. The rearrangement uses TRBV9 and TRBJ2-1, with 8 bases lining up with TRBD2. This CDR3 spans 14 amino acids. Germline loops: CDR1 SGDLS, CDR2 YYNGEE. V was clipped by 0 bases and J by 7 bases; unmatched bases: 3. CDR3 nucleotides: TGTGCCAGCAGCGTAGAAGTAGCGGGGAATGAGCAGTTCTTC. Its translation: CASSVEVAGNEQFF.